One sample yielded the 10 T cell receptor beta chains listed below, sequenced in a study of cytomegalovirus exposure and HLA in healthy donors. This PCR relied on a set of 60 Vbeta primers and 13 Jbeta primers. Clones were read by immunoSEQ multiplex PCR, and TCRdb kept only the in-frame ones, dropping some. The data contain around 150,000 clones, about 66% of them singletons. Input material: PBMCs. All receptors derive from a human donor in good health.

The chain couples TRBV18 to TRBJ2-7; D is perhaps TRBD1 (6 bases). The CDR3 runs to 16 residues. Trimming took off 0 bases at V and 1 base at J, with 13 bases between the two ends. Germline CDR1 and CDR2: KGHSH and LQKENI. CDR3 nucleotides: TGTGCCAGCTCACCACCTTCCCAGGGGAAATCCTACGAGCAGTACTTC. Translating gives CASSPPSQGKSYEQYF.

CDR3 amino acids: CASSRPPHFRGLGGQYF. DNA of the CDR3: TGTGCCAGCAGTCGGCCCCCCCACTTCCGGGGGTTGGGGGGGCAGTACTTC. V usage is TRBV28 and J usage is TRBJ2-7; a possible D gene is TRBD2 (6 bases). Trimming cost V 5 bases and J 9 bases, with 29 bases left between them. From germline, CDR1 is MDHEN and CDR2 SYDVKM. This CDR3 region has 17 residues.

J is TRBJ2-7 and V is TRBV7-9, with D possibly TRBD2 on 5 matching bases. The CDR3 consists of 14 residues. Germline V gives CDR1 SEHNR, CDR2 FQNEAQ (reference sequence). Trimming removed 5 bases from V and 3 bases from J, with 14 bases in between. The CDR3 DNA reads TGTGCCAGCAGCGACCGTGGAGGAGGCTACGAGCAGTACTTC. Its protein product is CASSDRGGGYEQYF.

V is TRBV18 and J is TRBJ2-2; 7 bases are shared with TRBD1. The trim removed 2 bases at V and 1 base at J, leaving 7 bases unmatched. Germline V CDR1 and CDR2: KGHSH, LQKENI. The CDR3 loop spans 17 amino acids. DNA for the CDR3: TGTGCCAGCTCACCAATGACAGGGCAATTGAACACCGGGGAGCTGTTTTTT. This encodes CASSPMTGQLNTGELFF.

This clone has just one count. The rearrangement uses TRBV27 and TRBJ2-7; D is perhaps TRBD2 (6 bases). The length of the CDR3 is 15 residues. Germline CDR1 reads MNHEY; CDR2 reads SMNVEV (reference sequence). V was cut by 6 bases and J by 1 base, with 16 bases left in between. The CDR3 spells CASSYSPGRSYEQYF. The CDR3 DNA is TGTGCCAGCAGCTACTCCCCGGGGAGGTCCTACGAGCAGTACTTC.

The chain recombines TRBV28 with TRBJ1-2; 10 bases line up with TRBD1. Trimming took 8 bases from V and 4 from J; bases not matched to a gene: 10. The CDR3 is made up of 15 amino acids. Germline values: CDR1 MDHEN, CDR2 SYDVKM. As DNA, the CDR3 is TGTGCCAGCTGCCCGGGACAGGGGATAGTCTATGGCTACACCTTC. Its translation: CASCPGQGIVYGYTF.

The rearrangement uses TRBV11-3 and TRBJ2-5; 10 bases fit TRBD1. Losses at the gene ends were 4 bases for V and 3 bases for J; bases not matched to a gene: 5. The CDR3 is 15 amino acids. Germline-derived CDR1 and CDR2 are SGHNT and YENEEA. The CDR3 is CASSSLTGGKETQYF. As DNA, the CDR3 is TGTGCCAGCAGCTCGTTGACAGGGGGCAAAGAGACCCAGTACTTC.

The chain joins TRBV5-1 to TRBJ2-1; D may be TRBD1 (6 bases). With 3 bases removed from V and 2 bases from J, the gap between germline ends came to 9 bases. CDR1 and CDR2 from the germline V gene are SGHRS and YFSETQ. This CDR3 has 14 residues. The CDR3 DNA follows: TGCGCCAGCAGCTCCGGACAGACCTACAATGAGCAGTTCTTC. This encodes CASSSGQTYNEQFF.

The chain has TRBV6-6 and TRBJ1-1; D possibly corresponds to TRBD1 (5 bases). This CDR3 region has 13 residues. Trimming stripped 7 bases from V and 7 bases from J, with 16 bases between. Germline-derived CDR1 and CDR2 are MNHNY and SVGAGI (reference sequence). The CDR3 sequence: CASTPREVGEAFF. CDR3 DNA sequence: TGTGCCAGCACCCCCAGGGAGGTAGGTGAAGCTTTCTTT.

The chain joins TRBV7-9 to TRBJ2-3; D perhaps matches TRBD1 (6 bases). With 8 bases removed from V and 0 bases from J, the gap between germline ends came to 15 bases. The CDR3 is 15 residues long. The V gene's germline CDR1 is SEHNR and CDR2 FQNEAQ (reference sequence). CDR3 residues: CASPPGDSSTDTQYF. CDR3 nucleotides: TGTGCCAGCCCCCCAGGGGATTCTAGCACAGATACGCAGTATTTT.